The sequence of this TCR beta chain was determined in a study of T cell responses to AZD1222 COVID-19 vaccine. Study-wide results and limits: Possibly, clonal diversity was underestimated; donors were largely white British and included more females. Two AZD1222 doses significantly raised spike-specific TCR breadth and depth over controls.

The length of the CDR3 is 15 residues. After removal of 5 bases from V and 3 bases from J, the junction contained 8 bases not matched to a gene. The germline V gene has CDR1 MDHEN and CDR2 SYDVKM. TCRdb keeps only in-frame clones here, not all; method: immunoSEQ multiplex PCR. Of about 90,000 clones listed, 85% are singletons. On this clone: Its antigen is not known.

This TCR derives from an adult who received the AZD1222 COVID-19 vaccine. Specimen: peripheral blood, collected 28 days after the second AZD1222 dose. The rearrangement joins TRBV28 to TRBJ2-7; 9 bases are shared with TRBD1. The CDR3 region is CASSPAWDRDYEQYF. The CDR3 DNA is TGTGCCAGCAGTCCTGCCTGGGACAGGGACTACGAGCAGTACTTC.